The TCR beta chain under discussion was sequenced for a study of cytomegalovirus exposure and HLA in healthy donors. Study outcomes and limitations: Within a later analysis, the majority of CMV-associated TCR beta chains appeared HLA-restricted. In the analysis, some V segments, TRBV6-2 and TRBV6-3 included, were excluded as indistinguishable. Highly shared sequence variants in one cluster were likely a sequencing artifact. It was confirmed in vitro that a few of the CMV-associated chains were specific for CMV antigens.

A multiplex PCR was run with 60 Vbeta primers and 13 Jbeta primers. The repertoire was sequenced with immunoSEQ multiplex PCR; TCRdb's copy has only in-frame clones and lacks some. The sample lists roughly 110,000 clones, approximately 81% occurring once. The J segment lost 1 base and the V segment lost 5 bases, leaving 7 bases of the junction unmatched. The CDR3 has 15 amino acids. Germline V gene sequence: CDR1 SGHVS, CDR2 FNYEAQ. Of note for this clone: The antigen remains unidentified.

The sequenced sample consisted of PBMCs. The J gene is TRBJ2-7, the V gene TRBV7-6; 8 positions agree with TRBD2. This clonotype was sampled from a man between 25 and 39 years old in good health and CMV-seronegative. This CDR3 reads CASSPGGGHSYEQYF. The CDR3, as DNA: TGTGCCAGCAGCCCCGGGGGGGGCCATTCCTACGAGCAGTACTTC.